This T cell receptor (beta chain) was retrieved from a study of blood T cell repertoires in COVID-19. About the study: PBMCs, B-cell-depleted T cells, or T cells provided the cDNA or gDNA that made up the material.

Methods used by the authors: Quantification of nucleated cells was approximated via reference gene primer amplification. TCRdb keeps only in-frame clones here, not all; method: immunoSEQ multiplex PCR. V and J calls and clone size are copied from that table; D and trimming were computed from the DNA. The table has 95,000 to 150,000 clones, 65% to 90% seen once. The CDR3 loop spans 14 amino acids. Trimming shortened V by 2 bases and J by 5 bases, and 12 bases separated the two germline ends. The germline V gene encodes CDR1 LNHDA and CDR2 SQIVND (reference sequence). The V and J genes are TRBV19 and TRBJ1-1; D is unclear. The sequencing sample was made of peripheral blood. The sequence was obtained from a woman of 80 years or more with acute or convalescent COVID-19. The DNA of the CDR3 is TGTGCCAGTAGTATAAATAGGGAGGGAACTGAAGCTTTCTTT. Translating it yields CASSINREGTEAFF.